The 12 T cell receptor beta chains listed next were all sequenced from one sample in a study of T-cell reconstitution after alpha-beta-depleted transplantation in children. Unique molecular identifiers were built into the TCRbeta library. TCRdb fed the PCR reads into MiXCR, producing one record per CDR3 protein. Of about 300,000 distinct CDR3 sequences detected, around a tenth appear once; the ten largest clones hold approximately 7.6%. Material: PBMCs, obtained before TCRalphabeta/CD19-depleted stem cell transplant. The receptors originated from a boy in the first two years of life with acute myeloid leukemia, due to receive a stem cell transplant.

Ten or more counts support this clonotype. The V gene is TRBV24-1, the J gene TRBJ2-3; 8 bases align to TRBD1. The J segment lost 3 bases and the V segment lost 5 bases, leaving 12 bases of the junction unmatched. Germline lookup yields CDR1 KGHDR and CDR2 SFDVKD. This CDR3 has 17 residues. The DNA of the CDR3 is TGTGCCACCAGTGGCCGGAACAACAGGGGGGCGACAGATACGCAGTATTTT. Amino acid sequence: CATSGRNNRGATDTQYF.

This clonotype has ten or more counts. Here the CDR3 reads CASSVSGVPSETQYF. DNA for the CDR3: TGTGCCAGCAGTGTCTCTGGAGTCCCTTCAGAGACCCAGTACTTC. The chain is built from TRBV2 and TRBJ2-5; D not resolved. The CDR3 runs 15 residues. V was cut by 4 bases and J by 4 bases, with 16 bases left in between. CDR1 is SNHLY, CDR2 FYNNEI, per germline.

To note about this clonotype: This may arise from a read error, as a much more abundant clone is one base away. The chain carries TRBV10-3 and TRBJ2-5; weak D call: TRBD2 (6 bases). The CDR3 is 13 amino acids. The germline CDR1 and CDR2 sequences are ENHRY and SYGVKD. This CDR3 is CAISAGDQKTQYF. In DNA form, the CDR3 reads TGTGCCATCAGTGCGGGGGACCAAAAGACCCAGTACTTC.

Turning to this clonotype: This may arise from a read error, as a much more abundant clone is one base away. CDR3 sequence: CASRAPSGRDYYEQYF. The CDR3, as DNA: TGCGCCAGCAGAGCCCCCTCGGGACGGGACTACTACGAGCAGTACTTC. The chain couples TRBV5-1 to TRBJ2-7; 7 bases agree with TRBD2. This CDR3 has 16 amino acids. Germline V gene sequence: CDR1 SGHRS, CDR2 YFSETQ. The trim removed 5 bases at V and 3 bases at J, leaving 14 bases unmatched.

The rearrangement uses TRBV27 and TRBJ1-1; D uncertain. The CDR3 extends over 14 amino acids. The V end lost 5 bases, the J end lost 5 bases, and 15 bases lay between the germline ends. Germline CDR1 MNHEY, CDR2 SMNVEV (reference sequence). The CDR3 bases are TGTGCCAGCAGTCCCACTACCGGGCTTACTGAAGCTTTCTTT. This codes for CASSPTTGLTEAFF.

The chain joins TRBV4-2 to TRBJ2-7; 9 bases match TRBD1. Trimming cost V 0 bases and J 0 bases; bases outside gene matches: 3. The CDR3 totals 16 residues. Germline-derived CDR1 and CDR2 are LGHNA and YNFKEQ. The CDR3 protein is CASSQDGQGSSYEQYF. CDR3 nucleotide sequence: TGTGCCAGCAGCCAAGATGGACAGGGGAGCTCCTACGAGCAGTACTTC.

In this sample, this clonotype turned up many times. The chain recombines TRBV2 with TRBJ2-3; D ambiguous. This CDR3 has 11 residues. Germline CDR1 reads SNHLY; CDR2 reads FYNNEI. V was cut by 6 bases and J by 4 bases, with 5 bases left in between. CDR3 DNA sequence: TGTGCCAGCAGGGCTTCAGATACGCAGTATTTT. Encoded protein: CASRASDTQYF.

This clonotype occurred many times. This chain uses TRBV4-2 with TRBJ2-5, with TRBD1 matching 12 bases. The junction had 7 bases not matched to a gene; V was cut back by 2 bases and J by 6 bases. This CDR3 spans 16 amino acids. Germline V lookup: CDR1 LGHNA, CDR2 YNFKEQ. The CDR3 is CASSQLGQGAVKTQYF. CDR3 in DNA: TGTGCCAGCAGCCAATTGGGACAGGGGGCGGTGAAGACCCAGTACTTC.

The chain is built from TRBV10-3 and TRBJ2-7, with 10 bases identical to TRBD1. Per germline, CDR1 ENHRY and CDR2 SYGVKD. J lost 1 base, V lost 4 bases, and 10 bases had no gene match. CDR3 size: 17 residues. The CDR3 here is CAISGPTGGGGSYEQYF. CDR3 DNA: TGTGCCATCAGTGGGCCGACAGGGGGCGGAGGATCCTACGAGCAGTACTTC.

This clonotype was picked up many times. This sequence joins TRBV7-2 and TRBJ2-1, with TRBD2 as a possible D gene (7 bases). V lost 5 bases and J lost 3, with 14 bases in between. This CDR3 is 15 amino acids long. Germline assignment: CDR1 SGHTA and CDR2 FQGNSA. Here the CDR3 reads CASSGRVGHYNEQFF. The DNA for the CDR3 is TGTGCCAGCAGCGGGAGGGTGGGACACTACAATGAGCAGTTCTTC.

The chain couples TRBV7-2 to TRBJ2-2, with 7 bases lining up with TRBD2. V shed 1 base, J shed 5 bases, and the junction held 7 bases outside the gene matches. CDR1 and CDR2 (germline): SGHTA, FQGNSA. The CDR3 has 16 residues. The CDR3 spells CASSLVLGSGTGELFF. CDR3 coding DNA: TGTGCCAGCAGCTTAGTTTTGGGTAGCGGGACCGGGGAGCTGTTTTTT.

This clonotype was detected many times. CDR3 sequence: CASSWGTSGQETQYF. CDR3 bases: TGTGCCAGCAGCTGGGGGACTAGCGGGCAAGAGACCCAGTACTTC. The chain uses TRBV7-3 and TRBJ2-5; TRBD2 agrees at 12 bases. The germline V gene has CDR1 SGHTA and CDR2 FQGTGA. V lost 4 bases, J lost 2 bases, and 2 bases stayed unmatched. CDR3 length: 15 amino acids.